This T cell receptor beta chain was found in a study of blood T cell repertoires in COVID-19. V was pared by 6 bases and J by 1 base, with 16 bases between. From germline, CDR1 is KGHSH and CDR2 LQKENI. The CDR3 runs to 15 residues. Some clones are missing from TCRdb's copy, which holds only in-frame ones; the method was immunoSEQ multiplex PCR. The profile shows 55,000 to 80,000 clones, around nine tenths of them singletons. This sequence joins TRBV18 and TRBJ2-7; a possible D gene is TRBD2 (6 bases). Sequencing was performed on peripheral blood. The clonotype was recovered from a human donor in a cohort sampled during active COVID-19. The chain's CDR3 is CASSPGVQASYEQYF. CDR3 nucleotides: TGTGCCAGCTCTCCGGGGGTACAAGCATCCTACGAGCAGTACTTC.